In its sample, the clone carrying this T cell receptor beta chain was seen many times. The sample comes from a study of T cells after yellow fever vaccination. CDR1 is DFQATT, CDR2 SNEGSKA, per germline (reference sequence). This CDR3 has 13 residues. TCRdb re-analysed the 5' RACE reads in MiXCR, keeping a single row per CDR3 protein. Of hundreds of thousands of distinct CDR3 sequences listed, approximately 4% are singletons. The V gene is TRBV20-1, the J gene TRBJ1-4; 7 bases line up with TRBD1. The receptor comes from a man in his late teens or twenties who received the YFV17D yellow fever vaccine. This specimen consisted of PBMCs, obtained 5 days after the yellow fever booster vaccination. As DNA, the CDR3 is TGCAGCTCCCCGGACAGGTTTAATGAAAAACTGTTTTTT. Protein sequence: CSSPDRFNEKLFF.